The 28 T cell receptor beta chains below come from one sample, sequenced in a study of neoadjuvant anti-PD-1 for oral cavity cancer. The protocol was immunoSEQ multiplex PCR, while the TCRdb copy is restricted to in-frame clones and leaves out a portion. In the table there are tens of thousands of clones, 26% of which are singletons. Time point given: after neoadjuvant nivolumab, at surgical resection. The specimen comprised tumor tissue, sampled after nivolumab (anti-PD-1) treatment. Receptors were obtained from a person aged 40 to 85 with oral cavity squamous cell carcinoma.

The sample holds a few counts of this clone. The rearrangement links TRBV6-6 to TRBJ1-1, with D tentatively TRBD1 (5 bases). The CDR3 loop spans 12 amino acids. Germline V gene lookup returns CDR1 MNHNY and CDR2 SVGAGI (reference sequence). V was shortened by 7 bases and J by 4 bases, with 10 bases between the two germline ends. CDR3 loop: CASTSGVTEAFF. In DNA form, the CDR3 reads TGTGCCAGCACCTCGGGGGTCACTGAAGCTTTCTTT.

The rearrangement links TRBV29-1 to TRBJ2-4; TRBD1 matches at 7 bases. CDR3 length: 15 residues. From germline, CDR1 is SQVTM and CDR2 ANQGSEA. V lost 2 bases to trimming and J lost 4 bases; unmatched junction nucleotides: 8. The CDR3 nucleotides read TGCAGCGTTGAAAGGGACAGCAACTCGAAAAACATTCAGTACTTC. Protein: CSVERDSNSKNIQYF.

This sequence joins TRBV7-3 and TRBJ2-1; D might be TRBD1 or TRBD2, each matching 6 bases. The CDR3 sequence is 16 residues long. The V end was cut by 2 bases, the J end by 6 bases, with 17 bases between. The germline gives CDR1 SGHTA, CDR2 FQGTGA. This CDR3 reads CASSLFSGAIINEQFF. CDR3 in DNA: TGTGCCAGCAGCTTATTTTCGGGGGCTATTATCAATGAGCAGTTCTTC.

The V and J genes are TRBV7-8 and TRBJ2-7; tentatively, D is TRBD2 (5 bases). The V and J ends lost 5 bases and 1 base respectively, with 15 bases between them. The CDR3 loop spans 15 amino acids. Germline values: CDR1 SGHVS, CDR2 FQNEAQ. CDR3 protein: CASSEDGGLSYEQYF. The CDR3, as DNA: TGTGCCAGCAGCGAAGACGGAGGTTTATCCTACGAGCAGTACTTC.

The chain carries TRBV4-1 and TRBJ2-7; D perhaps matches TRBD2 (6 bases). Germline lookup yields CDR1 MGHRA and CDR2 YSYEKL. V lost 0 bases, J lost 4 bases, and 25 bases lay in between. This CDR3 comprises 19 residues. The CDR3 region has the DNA TGCGCCAGCAGCCAAGATACCGGATCGTCTGGGGGGATTCAGTACGAGCAGTACTTC. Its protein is CASSQDTGSSGGIQYEQYF.

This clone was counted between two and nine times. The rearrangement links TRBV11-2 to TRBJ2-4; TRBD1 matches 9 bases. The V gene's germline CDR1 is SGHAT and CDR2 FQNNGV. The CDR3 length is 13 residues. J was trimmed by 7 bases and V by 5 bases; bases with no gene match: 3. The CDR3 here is CASSLGQGNIQYF. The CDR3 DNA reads TGTGCCAGCAGCCTCGGACAGGGGAACATTCAGTACTTC.

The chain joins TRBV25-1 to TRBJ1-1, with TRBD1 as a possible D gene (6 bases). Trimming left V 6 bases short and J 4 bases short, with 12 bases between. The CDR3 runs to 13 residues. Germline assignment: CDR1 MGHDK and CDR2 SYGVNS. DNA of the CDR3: TGTGCCAGCAGGAGGGGGGCAGCCACTGAAGCTTTCTTT. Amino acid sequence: CASRRGAATEAFF. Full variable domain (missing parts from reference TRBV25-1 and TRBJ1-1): EADIYQTPRYLVIGTGKKITLECSQTMGHDKMYWYQQDPGMELHLIHYSYGVNSTEKGDLSSESTVSRIRTEHFPLTLESARPSHTSQYLCASRRGAATEAFFGQGTRLTVV.

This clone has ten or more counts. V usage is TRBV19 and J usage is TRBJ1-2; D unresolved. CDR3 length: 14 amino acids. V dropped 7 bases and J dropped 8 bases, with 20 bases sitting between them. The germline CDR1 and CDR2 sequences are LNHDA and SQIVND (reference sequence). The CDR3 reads CASKARPDSSGYTF. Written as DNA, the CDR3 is TGTGCCAGTAAGGCCCGCCCGGACTCGTCGGGCTACACCTTC. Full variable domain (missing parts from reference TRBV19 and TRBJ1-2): DGGITQSPKYLFRKEGQNVTLSCEQNLNHDAMYWYRQDPGQGLRLIYYSQIVNDFQKGDIAEGYSVSREKKESFPLTVTSAQKNPTAFYLCASKARPDSSGYTFGSGTRLTVV.

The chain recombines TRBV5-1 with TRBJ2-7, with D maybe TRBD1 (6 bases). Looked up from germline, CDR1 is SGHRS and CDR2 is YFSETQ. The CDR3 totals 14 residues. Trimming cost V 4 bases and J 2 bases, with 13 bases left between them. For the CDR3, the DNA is TGCGCCAGCAGCGTAGAACCAGGGGCCTACGAGCAGTACTTC. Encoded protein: CASSVEPGAYEQYF.

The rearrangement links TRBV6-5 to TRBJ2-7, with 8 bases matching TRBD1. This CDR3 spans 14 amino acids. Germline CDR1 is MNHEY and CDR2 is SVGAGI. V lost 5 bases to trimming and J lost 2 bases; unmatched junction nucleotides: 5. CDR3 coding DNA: TGTGCCAGCAGTCCAGGGGGCGAGGCCTACGAGCAGTACTTC. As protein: CASSPGGEAYEQYF.

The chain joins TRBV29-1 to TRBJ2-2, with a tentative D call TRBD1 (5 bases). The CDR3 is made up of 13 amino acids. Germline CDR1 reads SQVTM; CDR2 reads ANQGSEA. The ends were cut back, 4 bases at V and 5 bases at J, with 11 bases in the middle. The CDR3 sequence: CSVGGASTGELFF. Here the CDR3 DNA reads TGCAGCGTTGGGGGCGCTTCAACCGGGGAGCTGTTTTTT.

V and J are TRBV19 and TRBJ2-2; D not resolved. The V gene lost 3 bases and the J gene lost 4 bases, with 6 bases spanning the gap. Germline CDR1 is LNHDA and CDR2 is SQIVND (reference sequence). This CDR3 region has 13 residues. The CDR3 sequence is CASSIESTGELFF. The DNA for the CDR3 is TGTGCCAGTAGTATCGAGAGCACCGGGGAGCTGTTTTTT.

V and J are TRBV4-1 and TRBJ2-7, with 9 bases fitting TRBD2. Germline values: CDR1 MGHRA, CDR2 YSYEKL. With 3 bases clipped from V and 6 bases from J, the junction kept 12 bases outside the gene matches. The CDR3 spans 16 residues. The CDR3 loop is CASSQRRAGGFPEQYF. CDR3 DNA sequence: TGCGCCAGCAGCCAGCGTCGGGCGGGAGGGTTTCCCGAGCAGTACTTC.

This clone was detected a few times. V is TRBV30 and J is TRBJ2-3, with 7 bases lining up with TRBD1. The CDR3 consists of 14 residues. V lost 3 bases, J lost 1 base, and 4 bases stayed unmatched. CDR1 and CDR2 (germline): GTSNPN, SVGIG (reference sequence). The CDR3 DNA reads TGTGCCTGGAGGGACAGGACGGGCACAGATACGCAGTATTTT. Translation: CAWRDRTGTDTQYF.

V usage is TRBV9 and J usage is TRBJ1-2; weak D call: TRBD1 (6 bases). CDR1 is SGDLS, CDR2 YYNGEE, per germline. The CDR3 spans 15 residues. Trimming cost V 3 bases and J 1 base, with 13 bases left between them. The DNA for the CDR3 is TGTGCCAGCAGCGGAGACAGGCTGCTTAACTATGGCTACACCTTC. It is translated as CASSGDRLLNYGYTF.

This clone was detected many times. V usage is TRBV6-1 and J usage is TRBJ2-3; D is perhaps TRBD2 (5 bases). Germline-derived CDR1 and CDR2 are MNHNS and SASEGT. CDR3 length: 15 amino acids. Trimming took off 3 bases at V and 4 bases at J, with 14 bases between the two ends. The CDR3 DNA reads TGTGCCAGCAGTGAGGGGTTCGGGATGGCAGATACGCAGTATTTT. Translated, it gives CASSEGFGMADTQYF.

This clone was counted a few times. The DNA for the CDR3 is TGCAGCGTTGAAGACCTTGACCCAGGCTACACCTTC. This translates into CSVEDLDPGYTF. The chain joins TRBV29-1 to TRBJ1-2, with no clear D. V gave up 0 bases and J gave up 8 bases, with 10 bases separating them. CDR3 length: 12 amino acids. Germline assignment: CDR1 SQVTM and CDR2 ANQGSEA.

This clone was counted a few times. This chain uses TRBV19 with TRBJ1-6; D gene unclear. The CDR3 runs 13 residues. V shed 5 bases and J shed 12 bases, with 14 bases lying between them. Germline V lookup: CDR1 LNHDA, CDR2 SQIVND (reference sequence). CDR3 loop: CASSSPGSGPLHF. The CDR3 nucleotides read TGTGCCAGTAGTTCCCCGGGAAGCGGACCCCTCCACTTT.

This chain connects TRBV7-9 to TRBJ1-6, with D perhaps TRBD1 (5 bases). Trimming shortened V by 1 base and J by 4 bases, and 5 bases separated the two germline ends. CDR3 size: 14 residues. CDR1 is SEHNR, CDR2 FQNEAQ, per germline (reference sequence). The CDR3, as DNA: TGTGCCAGCAGCTTAGGGGGGTATAATTCACCCCTCCACTTT. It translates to CASSLGGYNSPLHF.

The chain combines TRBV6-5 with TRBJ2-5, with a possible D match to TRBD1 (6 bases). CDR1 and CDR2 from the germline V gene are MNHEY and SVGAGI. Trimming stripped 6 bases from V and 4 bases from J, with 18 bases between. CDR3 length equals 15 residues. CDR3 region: CASSQITGNGETQYF. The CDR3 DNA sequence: TGTGCCAGCAGCCAAATAACAGGGAACGGAGAGACCCAGTACTTC.

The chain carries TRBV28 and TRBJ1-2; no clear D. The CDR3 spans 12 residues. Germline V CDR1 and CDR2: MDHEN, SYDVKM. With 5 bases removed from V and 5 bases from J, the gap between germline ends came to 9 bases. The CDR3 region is CASSQMGYGYTF. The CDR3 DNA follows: TGTGCCAGCAGTCAGATGGGGTATGGCTACACCTTC.

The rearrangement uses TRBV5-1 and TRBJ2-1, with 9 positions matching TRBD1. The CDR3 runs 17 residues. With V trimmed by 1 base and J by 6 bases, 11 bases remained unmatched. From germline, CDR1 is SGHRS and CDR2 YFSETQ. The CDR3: CASSLRVRGQGSNEQFF. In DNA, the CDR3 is TGCGCCAGCAGCTTGAGGGTTAGGGGACAGGGATCCAATGAGCAGTTCTTC.

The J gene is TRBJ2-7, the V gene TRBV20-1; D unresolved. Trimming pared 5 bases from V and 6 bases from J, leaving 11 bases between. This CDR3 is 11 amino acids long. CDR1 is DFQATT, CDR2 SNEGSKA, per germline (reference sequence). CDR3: CSALLVPEQYF. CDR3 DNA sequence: TGCAGTGCTCTCCTAGTTCCCGAGCAGTACTTC.

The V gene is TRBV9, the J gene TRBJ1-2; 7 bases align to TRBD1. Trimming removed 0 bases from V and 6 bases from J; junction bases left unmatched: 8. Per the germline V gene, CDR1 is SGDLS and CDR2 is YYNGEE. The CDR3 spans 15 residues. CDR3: CASSVEDRGRDGYTF. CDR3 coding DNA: TGTGCCAGCAGCGTAGAAGATAGGGGGCGGGATGGCTACACCTTC.

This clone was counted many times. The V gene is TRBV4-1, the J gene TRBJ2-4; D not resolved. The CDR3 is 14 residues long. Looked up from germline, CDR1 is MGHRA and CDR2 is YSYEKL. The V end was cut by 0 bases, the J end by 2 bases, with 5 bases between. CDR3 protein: CASSQEASKNIQYF. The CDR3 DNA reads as TGCGCCAGCAGCCAAGAGGCCTCCAAAAACATTCAGTACTTC.

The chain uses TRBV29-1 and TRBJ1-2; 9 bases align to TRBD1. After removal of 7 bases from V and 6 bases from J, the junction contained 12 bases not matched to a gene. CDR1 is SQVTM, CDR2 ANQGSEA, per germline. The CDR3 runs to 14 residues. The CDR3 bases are TGCAGCGCCGACGGGACAGGGAAGGGGAATGGCTACACCTTC. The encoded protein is CSADGTGKGNGYTF.

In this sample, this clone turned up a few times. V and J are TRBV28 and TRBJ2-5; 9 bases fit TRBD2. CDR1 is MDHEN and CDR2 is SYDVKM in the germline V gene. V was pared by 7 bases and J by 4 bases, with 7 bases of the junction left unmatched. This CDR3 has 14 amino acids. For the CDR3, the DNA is TGTGCCAGCACAGCGGGAGGCCATGGAGAGACCCAGTACTTC. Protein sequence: CASTAGGHGETQYF.

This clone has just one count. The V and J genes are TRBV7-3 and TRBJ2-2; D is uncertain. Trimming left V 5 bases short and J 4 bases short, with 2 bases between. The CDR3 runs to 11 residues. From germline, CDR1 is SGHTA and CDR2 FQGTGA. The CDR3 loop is CASSTTGELFF. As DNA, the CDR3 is TGTGCCAGCAGCACCACCGGGGAGCTGTTTTTT.